This T cell receptor beta chain came from a study of T cell responses to AZD1222 COVID-19 vaccine. Study-wide results and caveats: Repertoire sampling was restricted to post-peak T cell response timepoints.

Note on this clone: As yet, its antigen is unknown.

Assay: immunoSEQ multiplex PCR; the TCRdb copy retains only in-frame clones and omits some. The sample lists 140,000 or so clones; over 75% were seen once. The CDR3 consists of 18 residues. J lost 2 bases, V lost 0 bases, and 10 bases had no gene match. The germline V gene has CDR1 MNHEY and CDR2 SVGEGT. Specimen: peripheral blood, collected 28 days after the second dose of the MenACWY control vaccine. The sequence came from an adult who received the MenACWY meningococcal vaccine as a control. The chain uses TRBV6-2 or TRBV6-3 and TRBJ1-1; the match to TRBD1 covers 9 bases. The CDR3 DNA sequence: TGTGCCAGCAGTTACTCGTCCGGGGACAGGGTCGCCAACACTGAAGCTTTCTTT. This gives the protein CASSYSSGDRVANTEAFF.